A single sample is the source of the 17 T cell receptor beta chains below, sequenced in a study of T-cell reconstitution after alpha-beta-depleted transplantation in children. TCRbeta library preparation incorporated unique molecular identifiers. A single record per CDR3 protein comes from TCRdb applying MiXCR to the PCR reads. The sample includes some 200,000 distinct CDR3 sequences, 7.5% to 10% of them seen just once. Source: PBMCs from the stem cell graft donor, taken from the stem cell graft. All receptors come from a human donor who donated a stem cell graft to a child with SCID.

In regard to this clonotype: A much larger clonotype is one base distant, so this may be a read error. The chain joins TRBV20-1 to TRBJ2-7, with D uncertain. In germline, CDR1 is DFQATT, CDR2 SNEGSKA (reference sequence). The CDR3 is 11 residues long. The CDR3 bases are TGCACTGCCCTAAGCTCCTACGAGCAGTACTTC. Protein: CTALSSYEQYF.

This clonotype has at least ten counts. The genes are TRBV28 and TRBJ2-5, with D possibly matching TRBD1 (6 bases). The germline CDR1 and CDR2 sequences are MDHEN and SYDVKM. The CDR3 extends over 14 amino acids. Trimming removed 4 bases at V and 0 bases at J, with 9 bases between. The CDR3 coding sequence is TGTGCCAGCAGTTCCAACAGGGACCAAGAGACCCAGTACTTC. Its translation: CASSSNRDQETQYF.

A few counts support this clonotype. The V and J genes are TRBV28 and TRBJ1-2; D gene uncertain. Trimming removed 4 bases at V and 1 base at J, with 7 bases between. This CDR3 has 13 amino acids. CDR1 is MDHEN and CDR2 is SYDVKM in the germline V gene. CDR3 amino acids: CASSSRVNYGYTF. Here the CDR3 DNA reads TGTGCCAGCAGTTCTCGAGTTAACTATGGCTACACCTTC.

This clonotype showed up many times. V is TRBV6-2 or TRBV6-3 and J is TRBJ2-2; possible D gene TRBD2, 5 bases. Germline CDR1 MNHEY, CDR2 SVGEGT. The CDR3 consists of 14 residues. The V end lost 0 bases, the J end lost 5 bases, and 7 bases lay between the germline ends. CDR3: CASSYSRETGELFF. The CDR3 nucleotides are TGTGCCAGCAGTTACTCAAGGGAGACCGGGGAGCTGTTTTTT.

In its sample, this clonotype was seen many times. This chain joins TRBV5-1 and TRBJ2-3; 9 bases are a match to TRBD1. This CDR3 comprises 14 residues. The V segment lost 3 bases and the J segment 6 bases; nucleotides outside the gene matches: 5. Per germline, CDR1 SGHRS and CDR2 YFSETQ. The CDR3, as DNA: TGCGCCAGCAGCTCGGGACAGGGTCCGGATACGCAGTATTTT. It translates to CASSSGQGPDTQYF.

This clonotype has at least ten counts. The rearrangement uses TRBV19 and TRBJ2-3, with 14 bases identical to TRBD2. This CDR3 contains 17 residues. V gave up 4 bases and J gave up 0 bases; unmatched junction bases: 3. Germline CDR1 LNHDA, CDR2 SQIVND (reference sequence). The CDR3 bases are TGTGCCAGTAGTAAGGGGACTAGCGGGGGAAGCACAGATACGCAGTATTTT. Amino acids: CASSKGTSGGSTDTQYF.

The V call is TRBV10-3, the J call TRBJ2-7, with D tentatively TRBD2 (7 bases). Germline CDR1 and CDR2: ENHRY and SYGVKD. V was shortened by 3 bases and J by 7 bases, with 13 bases between the two germline ends. This CDR3 has 13 residues. CDR3 sequence: CAISEGGAAEQYF. The DNA of the CDR3 is TGTGCCATCAGTGAAGGGGGGGCGGCGGAGCAGTACTTC.

The table lists this clonotype with many counts. The chain joins TRBV5-1 to TRBJ2-1; 9 bases fit TRBD2. The junction had 11 bases not matched to a gene; V was cut back by 2 bases and J by 8 bases. Germline-derived CDR1 and CDR2 are SGHRS and YFSETQ. The CDR3 is 16 amino acids. This CDR3 reads CASSFAGTSSIDEQFF. CDR3 sequence (DNA): TGCGCCAGCAGCTTCGCCGGGACTAGCTCGATCGATGAGCAGTTCTTC.

This clonotype appeared many times. V usage is TRBV5-1 and J usage is TRBJ1-4, with TRBD1 as a possible D gene (5 bases). Trimming removed 0 bases from V and 7 bases from J, with 13 bases in between. Germline CDR1 is SGHRS and CDR2 is YFSETQ. The CDR3 sequence is 15 residues long. CDR3 amino acids: CASSLDPGGGEKLFF. Here the CDR3 DNA reads TGCGCCAGCAGCTTGGATCCGGGGGGTGGTGAAAAACTGTTTTTT.

Many counts were recorded for this clonotype. V usage is TRBV28 and J usage is TRBJ1-3; D is possibly TRBD1 (5 bases). This CDR3 has 15 residues. V lost 3 bases to trimming and J lost 2 bases, with 11 bases between them. Germline V gives CDR1 MDHEN, CDR2 SYDVKM. The chain's CDR3 is CASSFVWGTGNTIYF. The CDR3 nucleotides read TGTGCCAGCAGTTTTGTCTGGGGGACTGGAAACACCATATATTTT.

Details on this clonotype: This may be a read error, as it is one base from a much larger clone. The chain has TRBV12-3 or TRBV12-4 and TRBJ1-2; 10 bases line up with TRBD1. J gave up 12 bases and V 4 bases, and 11 bases lay outside the gene matches. This CDR3 comprises 14 residues. The CDR3 coding sequence is TGTGCCAGCAGTTCTGAGACAGGGGGCAAAGGCCACACCTTC. Amino acid sequence: CASSSETGGKGHTF.

The V call is TRBV25-1, the J call TRBJ2-1; TRBD1 aligns across 7 bases. This CDR3 contains 16 residues. V lost 3 bases to trimming and J lost 2 bases; unmatched junction nucleotides: 7. Per the germline V gene, CDR1 is MGHDK and CDR2 is SYGVNS. The CDR3 is CASSDLDRAPYNEQFF. For the CDR3, the DNA is TGTGCCAGCAGTGATTTAGACAGGGCGCCCTACAATGAGCAGTTCTTC.

This clonotype occurred many times. The V and J genes are TRBV4-1 and TRBJ2-3; D is uncertain. V was trimmed by 4 bases and J by 2 bases, leaving 7 bases between them. CDR1 is MGHRA and CDR2 is YSYEKL in the germline V gene. This CDR3 region has 13 residues. The CDR3, as DNA: TGCGCCAGCAGCCCCAGCCCCACAGATACGCAGTATTTT. Amino acid sequence: CASSPSPTDTQYF.

V and J are TRBV12-3 or TRBV12-4 and TRBJ2-7; 15 nucleotides line up with TRBD2. This CDR3 is built from 16 residues. V was clipped by 3 bases and J by 6 bases; unmatched bases: 6. CDR3 protein: CASSFTGLAGGSEQYF. CDR3 in DNA: TGTGCCAGCAGTTTCACGGGACTAGCGGGGGGTTCCGAGCAGTACTTC.

This clonotype turned up a few times. J is TRBJ1-1 and V is TRBV5-6; TRBD1 aligns across 9 bases. Germline V gene lookup returns CDR1 SGHDT and CDR2 YYEEEE. The CDR3 runs 18 residues. With V trimmed by 5 bases and J by 3 bases, 17 bases remained unmatched. This CDR3 reads CASRVDSGTGNPYTEAFF. CDR3 nucleotide sequence: TGTGCCAGCAGAGTCGATTCCGGGACAGGGAATCCTTACACTGAAGCTTTCTTT.

As regards this clonotype: Given a much more abundant clone one base away, this may be a read error. The chain joins TRBV20-1 to TRBJ1-2; the D gene is possibly TRBD1 (5 bases). Germline V gene sequence: CDR1 DFQATT, CDR2 SNEGSKA (reference sequence). The CDR3 has 13 residues. The DNA for the CDR3 is TGCAGTGCTAGCCCACAGGTTACCTATGGCGACACCTTC. As protein: CSASPQVTYGDTF.

This chain uses TRBV2 with TRBJ2-6; a weak D match, TRBD2 (6 bases). The CDR3 runs 18 residues. Germline CDR1 is SNHLY and CDR2 is FYNNEI. V lost 5 bases and J 0 bases, leaving 17 bases between the germline ends. For the CDR3, the DNA is TGTGCCAGCAGTCCTCGACACGGGAGTATCTCTGGGGCCAACGTCCTGACTTTC. This translates into CASSPRHGSISGANVLTF. Looking up the rest from reference TRBV2 and TRBJ2-6 gives the full variable domain: EPEVTQTPSHQVTQMGQEVILRCVPISNHLYFYWYRQILGQKVEFLVSFYNNEISEKSEIFDDQFSVERPDGSNFTLKIRSTKLEDSAMYFCASSPRHGSISGANVLTFGAGSRLTVL.